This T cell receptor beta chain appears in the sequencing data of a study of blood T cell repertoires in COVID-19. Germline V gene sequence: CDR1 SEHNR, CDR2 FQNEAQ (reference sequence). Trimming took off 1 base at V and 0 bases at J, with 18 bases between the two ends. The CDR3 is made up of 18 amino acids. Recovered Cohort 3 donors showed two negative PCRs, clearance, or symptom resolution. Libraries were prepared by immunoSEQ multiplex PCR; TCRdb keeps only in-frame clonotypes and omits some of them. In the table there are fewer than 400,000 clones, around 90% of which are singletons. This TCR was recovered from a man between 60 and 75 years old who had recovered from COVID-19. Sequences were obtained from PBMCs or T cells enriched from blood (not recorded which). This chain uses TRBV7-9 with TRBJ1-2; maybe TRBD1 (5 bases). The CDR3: CASSLVSAGILANYGYTF. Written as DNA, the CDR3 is TGTGCCAGCAGCTTAGTATCGGCAGGGATCCTAGCTAACTATGGCTACACCTTC.